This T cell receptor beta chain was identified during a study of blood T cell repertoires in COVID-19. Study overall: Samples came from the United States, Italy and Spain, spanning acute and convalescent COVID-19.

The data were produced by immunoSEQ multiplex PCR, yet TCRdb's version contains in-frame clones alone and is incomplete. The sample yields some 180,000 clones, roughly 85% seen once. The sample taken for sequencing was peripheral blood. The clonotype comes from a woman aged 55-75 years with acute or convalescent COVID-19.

The CDR3 loop reads CASSSGRELFF. CDR3 in DNA: TGTGCCAGCAGCTCAGGCAGGGAGCTGTTTTTT. The chain recombines TRBV7-9 with TRBJ2-2; the D is unclear. Trimming left V 4 bases short and J 9 bases short, with 6 bases between. This CDR3 is built from 11 residues. Looked up from germline, CDR1 is SEHNR and CDR2 is FQNEAQ (reference sequence).